The 27 T cell receptor beta chains below were found in one sample sequenced in a study of blood T cell repertoires in COVID-19. Some clones are missing from TCRdb's copy, which holds only in-frame ones; the method was immunoSEQ multiplex PCR. In the table there are approximately 120,000 clones, over 70% of which are singletons. Sequenced: peripheral blood. The receptors shown here come from a woman aged 45-65 years with acute or convalescent COVID-19.

This clone appeared once. This rearrangement joins TRBV7-3 to TRBJ2-1; 9 bases are a match to TRBD2. The germline gives CDR1 SGHTA, CDR2 FQGTGA. This CDR3 comprises 16 residues. V dropped 4 bases and J dropped 0; count of bases not matched to a gene: 4. The DNA for the CDR3 is TGTGCCAGCAGCTCACTAGCGGGCGTCTCCTACAATGAGCAGTTCTTC. Protein sequence: CASSSLAGVSYNEQFF. Variable domain in full (rest from reference TRBV7-3 and TRBJ2-1): GAGVSQTPSNKVTEKGKYVELRCDPISGHTALYWYRQSLGQGPEFLIYFQGTGAADDSGLPNDRFFAVRPEGSVSTLKIQRTERGDSAVYLCASSSLAGVSYNEQFFGPGTRLTVL.

The rearrangement links TRBV30 to TRBJ1-2; D is uncertain. Trimming left V 2 bases short and J 7 bases short, with 17 bases between. This CDR3 has 14 residues. The germline gives CDR1 GTSNPN, CDR2 SVGIG (reference sequence). The CDR3 loop reads CAWSRSRGLGGYTF. DNA of the CDR3: TGTGCCTGGAGTAGGTCAAGAGGGCTAGGTGGCTACACCTTC.

This chain uses TRBV18 with TRBJ2-7; tentative D call: TRBD1 (6 bases). The V end was cut by 11 bases, the J end by 0 bases, with 14 bases between. The CDR3 extends over 13 amino acids. CDR1 KGHSH and CDR2 LQKENI come from the germline V gene. DNA of the CDR3: TGTGCCGGAAGACAGGATAGCTCCTACGAGCAGTACTTC. Amino acids: CAGRQDSSYEQYF.

CDR3 sequence (DNA): TGTGCCAGTAGGGACAGGGCTGGGGCCAACGTCCTGACTTTC. Encoded protein: CASRDRAGANVLTF. The genes are TRBV19 and TRBJ2-6, with 8 bases identical to TRBD1. Germline lookup yields CDR1 LNHDA and CDR2 SQIVND (reference sequence). The CDR3 contains 14 residues. V was clipped by 6 bases and J by 2 bases; unmatched bases: 0.

V gene TRBV4-1 combines with J gene TRBJ1-6; TRBD1 matches at 9 bases. J was trimmed by 7 bases and V by 5 bases; bases with no gene match: 3. CDR1 and CDR2 from the germline V gene are MGHRA and YSYEKL. This CDR3 has 14 amino acids. CDR3 residues: CASSRDRANSPLHF. CDR3 DNA sequence: TGCGCCAGCAGCAGGGACAGGGCCAATTCACCCCTCCACTTT.

The rearrangement uses TRBV18 and TRBJ1-4, with a weak D call TRBD1 (5 bases). This CDR3 region has 13 residues. CDR1 and CDR2 from the germline V gene are KGHSH and LQKENI. V lost 1 base, J lost 6 bases, and 6 bases lay in between. Here the CDR3 DNA reads TGTGCCAGCTCACCACGGGGGGATGAAAAACTGTTTTTT. Translation: CASSPRGDEKLFF.

On this clone: Other DNA sequences in the sample encode the same CDR3. J is TRBJ1-1 and V is TRBV7-9, with D possibly TRBD1 on 6 matching bases. Trimming took 4 bases from V and 2 from J, leaving 8 bases between them. The V gene's germline CDR1 is SEHNR and CDR2 FQNEAQ (reference sequence). The CDR3 runs 13 residues. The chain's CDR3 is CASSSQGNTEAFF. The DNA of the CDR3 is TGTGCCAGCAGCTCACAGGGTAACACTGAAGCTTTCTTT.

V is TRBV5-5 and J is TRBJ1-1; 8 bases agree with TRBD1. The trim removed 4 bases at V and 4 bases at J, leaving 9 bases unmatched. CDR1 and CDR2 (germline): SGHKS, YYEKEE (reference sequence). This CDR3 comprises 15 residues. This CDR3 is CASSRRTGLGTEAFF. In nucleotides, the CDR3 is TGTGCCAGCAGCCGTAGGACAGGGCTGGGCACTGAAGCTTTCTTT. Filled out from reference TRBV5-5 and TRBJ1-1, the complete variable domain reads DAGVTQSPTHLIKTRGQQVTLRCSPISGHKSVSWYQQVLGQGPQFIFQYYEKEERGRGNFPDRFSARQFPNYSSELNVNALLLGDSALYLCASSRRTGLGTEAFFGQGTRLTVV.

The V call is TRBV11-2, the J call TRBJ1-2; unclear D gene. The CDR3 consists of 14 residues. The germline gives CDR1 SGHAT, CDR2 FQNNGV. V lost 0 bases and J lost 1, with 6 bases in between. CDR3 amino acids: CASSLEVVNYGYTF. For the CDR3, the DNA is TGTGCCAGCAGCTTAGAAGTAGTTAACTATGGCTACACCTTC.

The CDR3, as DNA: TGCGCCAGCAGCAGACAGGGTCTGGGCACCGGGGAGCTGTTTTTT. It translates to CASSRQGLGTGELFF. J is TRBJ2-2 and V is TRBV5-1, with TRBD1 matching over 7 bases. J lost 4 bases, V lost 4 bases, and 7 bases had no gene match. This CDR3 has 15 residues. The germline V gene has CDR1 SGHRS and CDR2 YFSETQ.

V gene TRBV7-2 combines with J gene TRBJ1-5; the match to TRBD1 covers 9 bases. The CDR3 is 16 amino acids. The V and J ends lost 5 bases and 2 bases, in that order; junction bases with no gene match: 7. Per the germline V gene, CDR1 is SGHTA and CDR2 is FQGNSA. The CDR3 spells CASSLGQGSGNQPQHF. The CDR3 bases are TGTGCCAGCAGCCTGGGACAGGGATCGGGCAATCAGCCCCAGCATTTT.

The chain uses TRBV6-1 and TRBJ1-3; D gene unclear. The length of the CDR3 is 13 residues. CDR1 MNHNS and CDR2 SASEGT come from the germline V gene. Trimming cost V 6 bases and J 8 bases, with 14 bases left between them. The CDR3 region has the DNA TGTGCCAGCAGGCCTTCGGCCGGGGACACCATATATTTT. This translates into CASRPSAGDTIYF.

The chain combines TRBV19 with TRBJ1-4; no clear D. Germline V gives CDR1 LNHDA, CDR2 SQIVND (reference sequence). There are 14 residues in the CDR3. Between the trimmed V and J ends, which lost 6 bases and 0 bases, there was a span of 8 bases. The DNA for the CDR3 is TGTGCCAGTAGCGGGGTTGCAACTAATGAAAAACTGTTTTTT. Residues: CASSGVATNEKLFF.

The chain combines TRBV4-1 with TRBJ1-5, with 11 bases matching TRBD1. V lost 1 base to trimming and J lost 4 bases; unmatched junction nucleotides: 3. The CDR3 totals 16 residues. Per germline, CDR1 MGHRA and CDR2 YSYEKL. The DNA of the CDR3 is TGCGCCAGCAGCCAAGTTGGGACAGGGGGAAATCAGCCCCAGCATTTT. Its translation: CASSQVGTGGNQPQHF.

This chain uses TRBV24-1 with TRBJ2-1; 9 bases are a match to TRBD2. The germline gives CDR1 KGHDR, CDR2 SFDVKD. The CDR3 consists of 15 residues. V lost 3 bases, J lost 9 bases, and 8 bases stayed unmatched. For the CDR3, the DNA is TGTGCCACCAGTGATAGGATTAGCGGGAGTAGTGAGCAGTTCTTC. Amino acids: CATSDRISGSSEQFF.

This chain links TRBV6-5 with TRBJ1-1, with 9 bases identical to TRBD1. From germline, CDR1 is MNHEY and CDR2 SVGAGI. The CDR3 is 14 amino acids. J lost 6 bases, V lost 6 bases, and 8 bases had no gene match. Written as DNA, the CDR3 is TGTGCCAGCAGCCCCGGGACAGGGATTGCTGAAGCTTTCTTT. Translated, it gives CASSPGTGIAEAFF.

The chain couples TRBV2 to TRBJ1-3; D is perhaps TRBD1 (5 bases). The V end lost 3 bases, the J end lost 5 bases, and 8 bases lay between the germline ends. The CDR3 totals 13 residues. Germline CDR1 is SNHLY and CDR2 is FYNNEI. The CDR3 DNA follows: TGTGCCAGCAGTGAGCCAGGGCGAAACACCATATATTTT. This sequence encodes CASSEPGRNTIYF.

This rearrangement joins TRBV18 to TRBJ1-5; D is uncertain. Germline V gene lookup returns CDR1 KGHSH and CDR2 LQKENI. This CDR3 spans 12 amino acids. V shed 4 bases and J shed 4 bases, with 5 bases lying between them. The CDR3 coding sequence is TGTGCCAGCTCACGCACAAATCAGCCCCAGCATTTT. Its translation is CASSRTNQPQHF.

The chain couples TRBV6-1 to TRBJ2-1; possibly TRBD1 for D (5 bases). The CDR3 sequence is 11 residues long. The ends were cut back, 3 bases at V and 15 bases at J, with 12 bases in the middle. Germline-derived CDR1 and CDR2 are MNHNS and SASEGT. As DNA, the CDR3 is TGTGCCAGCAGTGACCTTCAGGGTTGGTTCTTC. Translated: CASSDLQGWFF.

This chain joins TRBV15 and TRBJ1-4; the D gene is possibly TRBD1 (5 bases). CDR1 is LNHNV and CDR2 is YYDKDF in the germline V gene (reference sequence). V lost 0 bases to trimming and J lost 5 bases, with 10 bases between them. This CDR3 is 15 amino acids long. The CDR3: CATSRDQGGNEKLFF. The CDR3, as DNA: TGTGCCACCAGCAGAGATCAGGGAGGGAATGAAAAACTGTTTTTT.

The V and J genes are TRBV2 and TRBJ2-1, with D maybe TRBD2 (6 bases). Germline CDR1 reads SNHLY; CDR2 reads FYNNEI. Trimming pared 10 bases from V and 7 bases from J, leaving 23 bases between. The CDR3 is made up of 15 amino acids. This CDR3 reads CAITGLGDPFNEQFF. Here the CDR3 DNA reads TGTGCCATTACGGGACTCGGGGACCCCTTTAATGAGCAGTTCTTC.

This rearrangement joins TRBV20-1 to TRBJ1-1; tentatively, D is TRBD1 (6 bases). Trimming removed 5 bases from V and 11 bases from J, with 15 bases in between. Germline lookup yields CDR1 DFQATT and CDR2 SNEGSKA (reference sequence). The CDR3 is 11 residues long. CDR3: CSAPRGHEAFF. CDR3 sequence (DNA): TGCAGTGCTCCAAGGGGACATGAGGCTTTCTTT.

Only a few counts were recorded for this clone. The rearrangement links TRBV7-8 to TRBJ1-5, with 11 bases that match TRBD1. CDR1 SGHVS and CDR2 FQNEAQ come from the germline V gene. This CDR3 has 17 amino acids. The junction had 7 bases not matched to a gene; V was cut back by 5 bases and J by 1 base. The CDR3 is CASSRTGGAGSNQPQHF. For the CDR3, the DNA is TGTGCCAGCAGCCGGACAGGGGGCGCAGGGAGCAATCAGCCCCAGCATTTT.

V gene TRBV5-1 combines with J gene TRBJ2-2, with no clear D. Looked up from germline, CDR1 is SGHRS and CDR2 is YFSETQ. There are 15 residues in the CDR3. Trimming removed 4 bases from V and 2 bases from J, with 12 bases in between. The CDR3 reads CASSALPGNTGELFF. For the CDR3, the DNA is TGCGCCAGCAGCGCTCTTCCGGGTAACACCGGGGAGCTGTTTTTT.

The V gene is TRBV3-1 (or the pseudogene TRBV3-2), the J gene TRBJ2-1; D is ambiguous. Trimming stripped 1 base from V and 5 bases from J, with 6 bases between. Germline V gene sequence: CDR1 LGHDT, CDR2 YNNKEL (reference sequence). This CDR3 is 13 amino acids long. In DNA form, the CDR3 reads TGTGCCAGCAGCCAAGGGCTCGACAATGAGCAGTTCTTC. Translating gives CASSQGLDNEQFF.

The chain couples TRBV7-8 to TRBJ2-2, with 11 bases aligning to TRBD1. The CDR3 is 16 amino acids. V shed 2 bases, J shed 3 bases, and the junction held 2 bases outside the gene matches. CDR1 and CDR2 from the germline V gene are SGHVS and FQNEAQ. CDR3 protein: CASSLRTGGDTGELFF. CDR3 nucleotides: TGTGCCAGCAGCTTAAGGACAGGGGGCGACACCGGGGAGCTGTTTTTT. The full variable domain, completed using reference TRBV7-8 and TRBJ2-2, is GAGVSQSPRYKVAKRGQDVALRCDPISGHVSLFWYQQALGQGPEFLTYFQNEAQLDKSGLPSDRFFAERPEGSVSTLKIQRTQQEDSAVYLCASSLRTGGDTGELFFGEGSRLTVL.

The CDR3 here is CASSFHRGGGNQPQHF. For the CDR3, the DNA is TGTGCCAGCAGTTTTCACAGGGGGGGAGGCAATCAGCCCCAGCATTTT. The chain links TRBV28 to TRBJ1-5; 8 bases are shared with TRBD1. The length of the CDR3 is 16 residues. Germline CDR1 MDHEN, CDR2 SYDVKM. V dropped 3 bases and J dropped 2; count of bases not matched to a gene: 6.